The 8 T cell receptor beta chains given below trace back to one sample, sequenced in a study of blood T cell repertoires in COVID-19. TCRdb keeps only in-frame clones here, not all; method: immunoSEQ multiplex PCR. Of about 180,000 clones listed, roughly 85% are singletons. Sequenced sample: PBMCs or T cells enriched from blood (not recorded which). The receptor source for this set is a woman between 18 and 29 years old who had recovered from COVID-19.

The genes are TRBV28 and TRBJ2-2; tentative D call: TRBD1 (5 bases). Germline CDR1 reads MDHEN; CDR2 reads SYDVKM. The length of the CDR3 is 16 residues. V lost 2 bases, J lost 3 bases, and 13 bases lay in between. CDR3 DNA: TGTGCCAGCAGTTTACAGGGCTCCGGGTACACCGGGGAGCTGTTTTTT. It is translated as CASSLQGSGYTGELFF.

The J gene is TRBJ1-5, the V gene TRBV18, with D unresolved. V was pared by 3 bases and J by 3 bases, with 12 bases between. CDR3 length equals 15 residues. Germline-derived CDR1 and CDR2 are KGHSH and LQKENI. The CDR3 here is CASSPSGKDNQPQHF. The CDR3 bases are TGTGCCAGCTCACCGTCCGGGAAAGACAATCAGCCCCAGCATTTT. Supplemented by reference TRBV18 and TRBJ1-5, the full variable domain reads NAGVMQNPRHLVRRRGQEARLRCSPMKGHSHVYWYRQLPEEGLKFMVYLQKENIIDESGMPKERFSAEFPKEGPSILRIQQVVRGDSAAYFCASSPSGKDNQPQHFGDGTRLSIL.

This chain connects TRBV28 to TRBJ2-4; D is uncertain. CDR1 and CDR2 from the germline V gene are MDHEN and SYDVKM. The CDR3 consists of 16 residues. Trimming stripped 3 bases from V and 0 bases from J, with 12 bases between. The CDR3: CASSLDREVAKNIQYF. The CDR3 nucleotides are TGTGCCAGCAGTTTGGATAGAGAGGTAGCCAAAAACATTCAGTACTTC.

The genes are TRBV5-1 and TRBJ2-3; 9 bases match TRBD2. The CDR3 is 16 amino acids. CDR1 is SGHRS, CDR2 YFSETQ, per germline. With V trimmed by 0 bases and J by 4 bases, 6 bases remained unmatched. In DNA form, the CDR3 reads TGCGCCAGCAGCTTGGTTGGTAGCGGGGGCCCAGATACGCAGTATTTT. As protein: CASSLVGSGGPDTQYF.

The chain recombines TRBV2 with TRBJ1-4; 7 bases are shared with TRBD1. CDR1 is SNHLY, CDR2 FYNNEI, per germline. The ends lost 6 bases at V and 8 bases at J; junction bases unmatched: 9. This CDR3 region has 14 residues. In nucleotides, the CDR3 is TGTGCCAGCAGCCGAGACACAGGGGAGGAAAAACTGTTTTTT. Translated, it gives CASSRDTGEEKLFF.

In DNA, the CDR3 is TGCACCAGCAGCCAAGATCTGCGGGAGGACTCCTACAATGAGCAGTTCTTC. It yields the protein CTSSQDLREDSYNEQFF. The rearrangement uses TRBV1 and TRBJ2-1; the DNA was not compared with TRBD2, the D call given in the table. TRBV1 is a recognized pseudogene. The CDR3 consists of 17 residues.

The rearrangement links TRBV11-2 to TRBJ2-7; 10 bases agree with TRBD2. In germline, CDR1 is SGHAT, CDR2 FQNNGV. V was pared by 1 base and J by 1 base, with 1 base of the junction left unmatched. The CDR3 totals 15 residues. The CDR3 bases are TGTGCCAGCAGCTTAGTTAGCGGGGGGTCCTACGAGCAGTACTTC. Its translation is CASSLVSGGSYEQYF. Full variable domain (remainder filled in from reference TRBV11-2 and TRBJ2-7): EAGVAQSPRYKIIEKRQSVAFWCNPISGHATLYWYQQILGQGPKLLIQFQNNGVVDDSQLPKDRFSAERLKGVDSTLKIQPAKLEDSAVYLCASSLVSGGSYEQYFGPGTRLTVT.

This chain uses TRBV7-9 with TRBJ1-1, with 11 bases matching TRBD1. The germline V gene has CDR1 SEHNR and CDR2 FQNEAQ (reference sequence). After removal of 5 bases from V and 3 bases from J, the junction contained 5 bases not matched to a gene. The CDR3 spans 15 residues. CDR3 protein: CASSGGQGAYTEAFF. The DNA for the CDR3 is TGTGCCAGCAGCGGAGGACAGGGGGCCTACACTGAAGCTTTCTTT.